The 21 T cell receptor beta chains presented below share a single source sample, sequenced in a study of blood T cell repertoires in COVID-19. Data came from immunoSEQ multiplex PCR; TCRdb stores just in-frame clones and leaves some out. The data hold roughly 400,000 clones, with 70% to 90% observed a single time. The sequenced sample consisted of PBMCs or T cells enriched from blood (not recorded which). The receptors were sampled from a young woman who had been exposed to COVID-19.

V is TRBV9 and J is TRBJ2-7; D perhaps matches TRBD2 (5 bases). Per the germline V gene, CDR1 is SGDLS and CDR2 is YYNGEE. The V gene lost 5 bases and the J gene lost 1 base, with 16 bases spanning the gap. This CDR3 is built from 15 residues. The CDR3 here is CASSPQGRGSYEQYF. The DNA for the CDR3 is TGTGCCAGCAGTCCTCAAGGACGGGGTTCCTACGAGCAGTACTTC.

Ten or more counts support this clone. V gene TRBV28 combines with J gene TRBJ2-1; TRBD1 matches at 9 bases. Germline CDR1 is MDHEN and CDR2 is SYDVKM. The CDR3 runs to 15 residues. Trimming took 6 bases from V and 6 from J; bases not matched to a gene: 9. Written as DNA, the CDR3 is TGTGCCAGCAGGGCCGGGACAGGGATTATCAATGAGCAGTTCTTC. Residues: CASRAGTGIINEQFF.

The chain's CDR3 is CASSQVDSLSGNTIYF. CDR3 DNA: TGTGCCAGCAGCCAAGTGGACAGCCTCTCTGGAAACACCATATATTTT. This sequence joins TRBV3-1 (or the pseudogene TRBV3-2) and TRBJ1-3; D may be TRBD1 (6 bases). The germline gives CDR1 LGHDT, CDR2 YNNKEL (reference sequence). The CDR3 runs 16 residues. V gave up 1 base and J gave up 0 bases, with 10 bases separating them.

This clone was picked up a small number of times. The V call is TRBV18, the J call TRBJ1-1; tentatively, D is TRBD1 (6 bases). Germline-derived CDR1 and CDR2 are KGHSH and LQKENI. V lost 4 bases to trimming and J lost 7 bases, with 10 bases between them. This CDR3 region has 12 residues. The CDR3 spells CASSLQGNEAFF. The CDR3 nucleotides read TGTGCCAGCTCACTACAGGGTAATGAAGCTTTCTTT.

The chain couples TRBV27 to TRBJ1-1; D not certain. There are 12 residues in the CDR3. V lost 5 bases to trimming and J lost 5 bases, with 9 bases between them. Germline CDR1 reads MNHEY; CDR2 reads SMNVEV (reference sequence). Here the CDR3 DNA reads TGTGCCAGCAGTCCTACCGGGACTGAAGCTTTCTTT. Protein sequence: CASSPTGTEAFF.

The chain recombines TRBV18 with TRBJ1-6, with 7 bases fitting TRBD1. Germline CDR1 KGHSH, CDR2 LQKENI. The CDR3 length is 15 residues. Trimming took 3 bases from V and 7 from J; bases not matched to a gene: 6. This CDR3 reads CASSPTTGRNSPLHF. The CDR3 nucleotides read TGTGCCAGCTCACCTACGACAGGGAGGAATTCACCCCTCCACTTT.

The rearrangement links TRBV3-1 (or the pseudogene TRBV3-2) to TRBJ2-7; TRBD2 matches 7 bases. V gave up 0 bases and J gave up 4 bases; unmatched junction bases: 6. The CDR3 extends over 15 amino acids. Germline V gene lookup returns CDR1 LGHDT and CDR2 YNNKEL (reference sequence). The DNA of the CDR3 is TGTGCCAGCAGCCAAGAAGTGGCTAGCGGATACGAGCAGTACTTC. Translation: CASSQEVASGYEQYF.

V is TRBV28 and J is TRBJ1-5, with 10 nucleotides matching TRBD1. With V trimmed by 6 bases and J by 6 bases, 5 bases remained unmatched. Germline assignment: CDR1 MDHEN and CDR2 SYDVKM. The CDR3 runs 14 residues. The CDR3 reads CASRYRDRGQPQHF. CDR3 nucleotides: TGTGCCAGCAGGTACCGGGACAGGGGTCAGCCCCAGCATTTT.

The chain employs TRBV7-2 and TRBJ1-2; 8 bases are a match to TRBD1. There are 17 residues in the CDR3. The germline V gene has CDR1 SGHTA and CDR2 FQGNSA. J lost 9 bases, V lost 2 bases, and 17 bases had no gene match. The CDR3 region has the DNA TGTGCCAGCAGCTTATTGGCAGGGGGCGCGATCGGGAGTAGCTACACCTTC. Translating gives CASSLLAGGAIGSSYTF.

The rearrangement uses TRBV29-1 and TRBJ1-2, with 7 nucleotides matching TRBD1. The length of the CDR3 is 14 residues. The trim removed 6 bases at V and 2 bases at J, leaving 9 bases unmatched. Per germline, CDR1 SQVTM and CDR2 ANQGSEA. CDR3 nucleotides: TGCAGCGTCCCTGACAGGGAGAGGAACTATGGCTACACCTTC. Translated: CSVPDRERNYGYTF. The full variable domain, its missing parts supplied by reference TRBV29-1 and TRBJ1-2, is SAVISQKPSRDICQRGTSLTIQCQVDSQVTMMFWYRQQPGQSLTLIATANQGSEATYESGFVIDKFPISRPNLTFSTLTVSNMSPEDSSIYLCSVPDRERNYGYTFGSGTRLTVV.

The J gene is TRBJ2-2, the V gene TRBV7-9, with 8 positions matching TRBD1. CDR1 is SEHNR, CDR2 FQNEAQ, per germline (reference sequence). Trimming took 5 bases from V and 5 from J; bases not matched to a gene: 10. This CDR3 region has 16 residues. The DNA for the CDR3 is TGTGCCAGCAGCCTACCGAGGACAGGGAATACCGGGGAGCTGTTTTTT. Translated, it gives CASSLPRTGNTGELFF.

This clone turned up a few times. The gene calls are TRBV7-6 and TRBJ2-1; weak D call: TRBD2 (6 bases). Germline values: CDR1 SGHVS, CDR2 FNYEAQ. Trimming took off 3 bases at V and 0 bases at J, with 12 bases between the two ends. CDR3 length: 16 amino acids. CDR3 sequence: CASSFRTGGSYNEQFF. The CDR3 DNA sequence: TGTGCCAGCAGCTTTCGGACCGGGGGCTCCTACAATGAGCAGTTCTTC.

The J gene is TRBJ2-2, the V gene TRBV2; TRBD2 agrees at 9 bases. CDR1 SNHLY and CDR2 FYNNEI come from the germline V gene. The CDR3 sequence is 15 residues long. Here the CDR3 DNA reads TGTGGGAGCAGCGGGAGGACTTCGAACACCGGGGAGCTGTTTTTT. It specifies CGSSGRTSNTGELFF.

This rearrangement joins TRBV19 to TRBJ2-1; D might be TRBD2 (6 bases). The CDR3 loop spans 15 amino acids. Germline V gene data show CDR1 as LNHDA and CDR2 as SQIVND (reference sequence). The V and J ends lost 3 bases and 0 bases respectively, with 9 bases between them. Written as DNA, the CDR3 is TGTGCCAGTAGTATTGAGGGAGGCTCCTACAATGAGCAGTTCTTC. This sequence encodes CASSIEGGSYNEQFF.

The DNA of the CDR3 is TGTGCCAGCAGTGAGTTGAGACAGGGGAGGGAGACCCAGTACTTC. Amino acid sequence: CASSELRQGRETQYF. The chain carries TRBV6-1 and TRBJ2-5, with 8 bases fitting TRBD1. The CDR3 runs to 15 residues. The junction had 8 bases not matched to a gene; V was cut back by 3 bases and J by 5 bases. CDR1 is MNHNS, CDR2 SASEGT, per germline.

This chain joins TRBV27 and TRBJ2-7; 7 bases align to TRBD2. The CDR3 is 18 amino acids. V lost 2 bases, J lost 3 bases, and 16 bases stayed unmatched. Germline V gene data show CDR1 as MNHEY and CDR2 as SMNVEV (reference sequence). CDR3 loop: CASSLRADVWAGDYEQYF. The CDR3 DNA reads as TGTGCCAGCAGTTTAAGGGCAGATGTGTGGGCGGGAGACTACGAGCAGTACTTC.

The CDR3 loop reads CASSLGTGDSLNYGYTF. In DNA form, the CDR3 reads TGCGCCAGCAGCCTAGGGACAGGGGACTCCCTTAACTATGGCTACACCTTC. This rearrangement joins TRBV5-1 to TRBJ1-2, with 10 positions matching TRBD1. After removal of 4 bases from V and 1 base from J, the junction contained 10 bases not matched to a gene. The CDR3 consists of 17 residues. The germline CDR1 and CDR2 sequences are SGHRS and YFSETQ.

CDR3 in DNA: TGCGCCAGCAGTGAGATGGCAGTCTTGGACAATGAGCAGTTCTTC. This encodes CASSEMAVLDNEQFF. The gene calls are TRBV10-2 and TRBJ2-1; unclear D gene. The germline V gene encodes CDR1 WSHSY and CDR2 SAAADI. The germline V and J ends were trimmed by 2 bases and 5 bases, with 13 bases remaining between them. There are 15 residues in the CDR3.

V and J are TRBV5-1 and TRBJ2-7, with 8 bases fitting TRBD1. The CDR3 extends over 17 amino acids. The germline V gene encodes CDR1 SGHRS and CDR2 YFSETQ. J was trimmed by 3 bases and V by 4 bases; bases with no gene match: 15. The CDR3 sequence is CASSPQGGGQVSYEQYF. The CDR3 DNA is TGCGCCAGCAGCCCCCAAGGTGGGGGACAGGTCAGCTACGAGCAGTACTTC.

This chain connects TRBV10-2 to TRBJ1-2; tentatively, D is TRBD1 (6 bases). Germline CDR1 and CDR2: WSHSY and SAAADI. The V gene lost 4 bases and the J gene lost 10 bases, with 19 bases spanning the gap. The CDR3 extends over 14 amino acids. Here the CDR3 DNA reads TGCGCCAGCAGTGCATCAGGGCAGGGGACATTCTACACCTTC. It translates to CASSASGQGTFYTF.

The chain carries TRBV5-1 and TRBJ2-7, with a tentative D call TRBD1 (6 bases). The CDR3 is 12 residues long. Germline loops: CDR1 SGHRS, CDR2 YFSETQ. The V gene lost 5 bases and the J gene lost 3 bases, with 9 bases spanning the gap. In DNA, the CDR3 is TGCGCCAGCAGGGTGGACAGCTACGAGCAGTACTTC. Encoded protein: CASRVDSYEQYF. The variable domain in full, completed from reference TRBV5-1 and TRBJ2-7, reads KAGVTQTPRYLIKTRGQQVTLSCSPISGHRSVSWYQQTPGQGLQFLFEYFSETQRNKGNFPGRFSGRQFSNSRSEMNVSTLELGDSALYLCASRVDSYEQYFGPGTRLTVT.